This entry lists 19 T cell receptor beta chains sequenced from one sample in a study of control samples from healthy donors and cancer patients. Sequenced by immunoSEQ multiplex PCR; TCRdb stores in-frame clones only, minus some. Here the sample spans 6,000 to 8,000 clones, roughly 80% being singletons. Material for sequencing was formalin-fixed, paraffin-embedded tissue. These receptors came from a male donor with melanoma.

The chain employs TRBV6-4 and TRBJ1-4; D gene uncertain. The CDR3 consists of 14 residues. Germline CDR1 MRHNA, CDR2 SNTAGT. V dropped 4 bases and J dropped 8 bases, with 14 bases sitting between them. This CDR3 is CASSATHGMEKLFF. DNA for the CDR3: TGTGCCAGCAGTGCCACGCATGGTATGGAAAAACTGTTTTTT.

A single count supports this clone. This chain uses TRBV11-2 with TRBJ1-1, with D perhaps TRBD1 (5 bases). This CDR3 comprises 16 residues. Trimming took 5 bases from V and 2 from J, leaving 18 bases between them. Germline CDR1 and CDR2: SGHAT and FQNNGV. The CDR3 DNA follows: TGTGCCAGCAGCAACGCGGGGGGTTTATATAACACTGAAGCTTTCTTT. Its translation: CASSNAGGLYNTEAFF.

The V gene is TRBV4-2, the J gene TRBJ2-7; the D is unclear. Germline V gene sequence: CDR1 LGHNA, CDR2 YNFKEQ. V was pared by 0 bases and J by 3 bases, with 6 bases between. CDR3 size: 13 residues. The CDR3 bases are TGTGCCAGCAGCCAAGACGGATACTACGAGCAGTACTTC. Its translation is CASSQDGYYEQYF.

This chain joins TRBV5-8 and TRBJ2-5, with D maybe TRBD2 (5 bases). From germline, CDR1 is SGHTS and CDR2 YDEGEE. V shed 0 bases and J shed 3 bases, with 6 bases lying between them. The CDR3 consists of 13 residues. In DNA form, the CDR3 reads TGTGCCAGCAGCTTGGCAGCGGAAGAGACCCAGTACTTC. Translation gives CASSLAAEETQYF.

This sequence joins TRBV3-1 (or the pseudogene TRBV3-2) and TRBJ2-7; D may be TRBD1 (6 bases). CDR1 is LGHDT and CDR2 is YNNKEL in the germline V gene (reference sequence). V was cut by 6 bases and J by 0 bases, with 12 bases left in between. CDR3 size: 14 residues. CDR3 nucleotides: TGTGCCAGCAGTCCCGACAGGTTCTCCTACGAGCAGTACTTC. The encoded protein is CASSPDRFSYEQYF.

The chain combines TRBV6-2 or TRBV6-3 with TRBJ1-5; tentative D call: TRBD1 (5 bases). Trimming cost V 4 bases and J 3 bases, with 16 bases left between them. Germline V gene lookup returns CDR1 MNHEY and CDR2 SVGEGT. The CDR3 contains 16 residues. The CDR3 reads CASSLRIGDPNQPQHF. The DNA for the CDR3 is TGTGCCAGCAGTTTACGAATTGGGGACCCCAATCAGCCCCAGCATTTT.

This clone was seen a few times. This CDR3 reads CASTPRRPTEAFF. The DNA of the CDR3 is TGTGCCAGCACCCCCCGGCGGCCCACTGAAGCTTTCTTT. The chain recombines TRBV6-4 with TRBJ1-1; no firm D call. Deletions cut 7 bases from V and 4 bases from J, with 13 bases between. The CDR3 has 13 residues. Per the germline V gene, CDR1 is MRHNA and CDR2 is SNTAGT.

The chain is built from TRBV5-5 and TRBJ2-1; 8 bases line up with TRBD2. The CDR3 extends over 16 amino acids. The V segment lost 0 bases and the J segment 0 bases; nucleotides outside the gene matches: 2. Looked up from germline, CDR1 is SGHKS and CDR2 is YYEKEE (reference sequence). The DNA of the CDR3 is TGTGCCAGCAGCTTGGTGGCGGGGGGCTCCTACAATGAGCAGTTCTTC. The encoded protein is CASSLVAGGSYNEQFF.

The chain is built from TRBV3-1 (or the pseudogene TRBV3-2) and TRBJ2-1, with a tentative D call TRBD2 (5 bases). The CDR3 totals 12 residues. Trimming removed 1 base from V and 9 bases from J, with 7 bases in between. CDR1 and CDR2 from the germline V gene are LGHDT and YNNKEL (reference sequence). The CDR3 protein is CASSQGTGEQFF. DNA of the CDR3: TGTGCCAGCAGCCAAGGGACTGGTGAGCAGTTCTTC.

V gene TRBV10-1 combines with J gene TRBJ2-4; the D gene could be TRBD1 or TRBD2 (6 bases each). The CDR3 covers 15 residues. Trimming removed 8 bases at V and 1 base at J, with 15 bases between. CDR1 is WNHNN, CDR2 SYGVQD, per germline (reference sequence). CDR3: CASSWGAEAKNIQYF. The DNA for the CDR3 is TGCGCCAGCTCTTGGGGGGCCGAGGCCAAAAACATTCAGTACTTC.

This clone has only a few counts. The CDR3: CASSPDREYEQYF. Written as DNA, the CDR3 is TGCGCCAGCAGCCCGGACAGGGAATACGAGCAGTACTTC. The V and J genes are TRBV5-1 and TRBJ2-7; 8 bases map to TRBD1. CDR3 length: 13 residues. Germline V CDR1 and CDR2: SGHRS, YFSETQ. The junction had 4 bases not matched to a gene; V was cut back by 4 bases and J by 4 bases.

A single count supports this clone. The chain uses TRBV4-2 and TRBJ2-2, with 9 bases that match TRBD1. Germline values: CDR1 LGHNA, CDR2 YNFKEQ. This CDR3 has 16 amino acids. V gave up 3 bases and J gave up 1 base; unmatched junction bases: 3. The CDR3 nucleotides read TGTGCCAGCAGCCATAACAGGGGGCTGAACACCGGGGAGCTGTTTTTT. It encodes CASSHNRGLNTGELFF.

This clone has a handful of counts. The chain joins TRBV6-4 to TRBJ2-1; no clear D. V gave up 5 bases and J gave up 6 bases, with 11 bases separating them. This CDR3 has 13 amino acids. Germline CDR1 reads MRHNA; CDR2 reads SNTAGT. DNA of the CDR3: TGTGCCAGCAGTTCCGACGCGGCCAATGAGCAGTTCTTC. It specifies CASSSDAANEQFF.

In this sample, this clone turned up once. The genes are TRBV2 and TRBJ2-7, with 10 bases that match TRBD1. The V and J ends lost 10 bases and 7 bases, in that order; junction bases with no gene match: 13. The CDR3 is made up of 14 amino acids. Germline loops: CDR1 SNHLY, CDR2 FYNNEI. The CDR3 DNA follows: TGTGCCACCAGGCCAGACAGGGGGCCACGGGAGCAGTACTTC. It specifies CATRPDRGPREQYF.

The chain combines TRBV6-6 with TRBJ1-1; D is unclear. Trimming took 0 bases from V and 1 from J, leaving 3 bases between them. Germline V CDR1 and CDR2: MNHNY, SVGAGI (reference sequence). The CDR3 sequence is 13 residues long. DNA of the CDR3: TGTGCCAGCAGTTACTCGAAGAACACTGAAGCTTTCTTT. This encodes CASSYSKNTEAFF.

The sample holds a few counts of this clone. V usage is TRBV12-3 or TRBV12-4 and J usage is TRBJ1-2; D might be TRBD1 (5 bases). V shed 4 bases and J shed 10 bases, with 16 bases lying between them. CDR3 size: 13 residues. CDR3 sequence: CASSSDRFAAYTF. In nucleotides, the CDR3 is TGTGCCAGCAGTTCTGACAGATTCGCAGCCTACACCTTC.

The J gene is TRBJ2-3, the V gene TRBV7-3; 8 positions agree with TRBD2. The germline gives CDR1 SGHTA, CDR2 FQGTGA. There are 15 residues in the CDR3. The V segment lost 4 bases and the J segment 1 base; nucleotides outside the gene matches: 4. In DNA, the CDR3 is TGTGCCAGCAGCTCCGACGGGGGGGGCACAGATACGCAGTATTTT. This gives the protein CASSSDGGGTDTQYF. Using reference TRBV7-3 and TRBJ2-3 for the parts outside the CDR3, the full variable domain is GAGVSQTPSNKVTEKGKYVELRCDPISGHTALYWYRQSLGQGPEFLIYFQGTGAADDSGLPNDRFFAVRPEGSVSTLKIQRTERGDSAVYLCASSSDGGGTDTQYFGPGTRLTVL.

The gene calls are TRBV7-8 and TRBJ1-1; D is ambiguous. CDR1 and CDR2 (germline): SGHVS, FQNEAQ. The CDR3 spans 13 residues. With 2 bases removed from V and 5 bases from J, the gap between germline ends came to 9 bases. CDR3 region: CASSLKRETEAFF. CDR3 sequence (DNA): TGTGCCAGCAGCTTAAAGCGCGAGACTGAAGCTTTCTTT. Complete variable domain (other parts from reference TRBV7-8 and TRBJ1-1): GAGVSQSPRYKVAKRGQDVALRCDPISGHVSLFWYQQALGQGPEFLTYFQNEAQLDKSGLPSDRFFAERPEGSVSTLKIQRTQQEDSAVYLCASSLKRETEAFFGQGTRLTVV.

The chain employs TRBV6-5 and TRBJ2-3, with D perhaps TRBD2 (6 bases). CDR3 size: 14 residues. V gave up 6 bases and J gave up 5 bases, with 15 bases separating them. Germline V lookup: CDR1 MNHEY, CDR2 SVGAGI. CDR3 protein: CASSGRGLRDTQYF. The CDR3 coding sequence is TGTGCCAGCAGCGGAAGGGGACTTAGAGATACGCAGTATTTT.